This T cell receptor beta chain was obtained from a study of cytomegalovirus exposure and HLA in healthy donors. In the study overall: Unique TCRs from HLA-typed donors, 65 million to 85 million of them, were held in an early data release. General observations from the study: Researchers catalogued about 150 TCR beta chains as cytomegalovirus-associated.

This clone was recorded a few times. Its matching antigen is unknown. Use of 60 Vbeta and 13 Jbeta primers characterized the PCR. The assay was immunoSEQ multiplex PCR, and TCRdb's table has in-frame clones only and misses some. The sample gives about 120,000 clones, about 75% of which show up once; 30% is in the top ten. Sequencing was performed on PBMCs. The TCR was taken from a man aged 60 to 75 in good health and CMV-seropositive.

CDR3 DNA sequence: TGTGCCAGCAGCTTGAATACTATTTGGGGGGTGGATGAGCAGTTCTTC. Translating gives CASSLNTIWGVDEQFF. The V call is TRBV5-6, the J call TRBJ2-1, with D maybe TRBD2 (6 bases). CDR1 and CDR2 (germline): SGHDT, YYEEEE. This CDR3 spans 16 amino acids. V gave up 1 base and J gave up 8 bases, with 19 bases separating them.